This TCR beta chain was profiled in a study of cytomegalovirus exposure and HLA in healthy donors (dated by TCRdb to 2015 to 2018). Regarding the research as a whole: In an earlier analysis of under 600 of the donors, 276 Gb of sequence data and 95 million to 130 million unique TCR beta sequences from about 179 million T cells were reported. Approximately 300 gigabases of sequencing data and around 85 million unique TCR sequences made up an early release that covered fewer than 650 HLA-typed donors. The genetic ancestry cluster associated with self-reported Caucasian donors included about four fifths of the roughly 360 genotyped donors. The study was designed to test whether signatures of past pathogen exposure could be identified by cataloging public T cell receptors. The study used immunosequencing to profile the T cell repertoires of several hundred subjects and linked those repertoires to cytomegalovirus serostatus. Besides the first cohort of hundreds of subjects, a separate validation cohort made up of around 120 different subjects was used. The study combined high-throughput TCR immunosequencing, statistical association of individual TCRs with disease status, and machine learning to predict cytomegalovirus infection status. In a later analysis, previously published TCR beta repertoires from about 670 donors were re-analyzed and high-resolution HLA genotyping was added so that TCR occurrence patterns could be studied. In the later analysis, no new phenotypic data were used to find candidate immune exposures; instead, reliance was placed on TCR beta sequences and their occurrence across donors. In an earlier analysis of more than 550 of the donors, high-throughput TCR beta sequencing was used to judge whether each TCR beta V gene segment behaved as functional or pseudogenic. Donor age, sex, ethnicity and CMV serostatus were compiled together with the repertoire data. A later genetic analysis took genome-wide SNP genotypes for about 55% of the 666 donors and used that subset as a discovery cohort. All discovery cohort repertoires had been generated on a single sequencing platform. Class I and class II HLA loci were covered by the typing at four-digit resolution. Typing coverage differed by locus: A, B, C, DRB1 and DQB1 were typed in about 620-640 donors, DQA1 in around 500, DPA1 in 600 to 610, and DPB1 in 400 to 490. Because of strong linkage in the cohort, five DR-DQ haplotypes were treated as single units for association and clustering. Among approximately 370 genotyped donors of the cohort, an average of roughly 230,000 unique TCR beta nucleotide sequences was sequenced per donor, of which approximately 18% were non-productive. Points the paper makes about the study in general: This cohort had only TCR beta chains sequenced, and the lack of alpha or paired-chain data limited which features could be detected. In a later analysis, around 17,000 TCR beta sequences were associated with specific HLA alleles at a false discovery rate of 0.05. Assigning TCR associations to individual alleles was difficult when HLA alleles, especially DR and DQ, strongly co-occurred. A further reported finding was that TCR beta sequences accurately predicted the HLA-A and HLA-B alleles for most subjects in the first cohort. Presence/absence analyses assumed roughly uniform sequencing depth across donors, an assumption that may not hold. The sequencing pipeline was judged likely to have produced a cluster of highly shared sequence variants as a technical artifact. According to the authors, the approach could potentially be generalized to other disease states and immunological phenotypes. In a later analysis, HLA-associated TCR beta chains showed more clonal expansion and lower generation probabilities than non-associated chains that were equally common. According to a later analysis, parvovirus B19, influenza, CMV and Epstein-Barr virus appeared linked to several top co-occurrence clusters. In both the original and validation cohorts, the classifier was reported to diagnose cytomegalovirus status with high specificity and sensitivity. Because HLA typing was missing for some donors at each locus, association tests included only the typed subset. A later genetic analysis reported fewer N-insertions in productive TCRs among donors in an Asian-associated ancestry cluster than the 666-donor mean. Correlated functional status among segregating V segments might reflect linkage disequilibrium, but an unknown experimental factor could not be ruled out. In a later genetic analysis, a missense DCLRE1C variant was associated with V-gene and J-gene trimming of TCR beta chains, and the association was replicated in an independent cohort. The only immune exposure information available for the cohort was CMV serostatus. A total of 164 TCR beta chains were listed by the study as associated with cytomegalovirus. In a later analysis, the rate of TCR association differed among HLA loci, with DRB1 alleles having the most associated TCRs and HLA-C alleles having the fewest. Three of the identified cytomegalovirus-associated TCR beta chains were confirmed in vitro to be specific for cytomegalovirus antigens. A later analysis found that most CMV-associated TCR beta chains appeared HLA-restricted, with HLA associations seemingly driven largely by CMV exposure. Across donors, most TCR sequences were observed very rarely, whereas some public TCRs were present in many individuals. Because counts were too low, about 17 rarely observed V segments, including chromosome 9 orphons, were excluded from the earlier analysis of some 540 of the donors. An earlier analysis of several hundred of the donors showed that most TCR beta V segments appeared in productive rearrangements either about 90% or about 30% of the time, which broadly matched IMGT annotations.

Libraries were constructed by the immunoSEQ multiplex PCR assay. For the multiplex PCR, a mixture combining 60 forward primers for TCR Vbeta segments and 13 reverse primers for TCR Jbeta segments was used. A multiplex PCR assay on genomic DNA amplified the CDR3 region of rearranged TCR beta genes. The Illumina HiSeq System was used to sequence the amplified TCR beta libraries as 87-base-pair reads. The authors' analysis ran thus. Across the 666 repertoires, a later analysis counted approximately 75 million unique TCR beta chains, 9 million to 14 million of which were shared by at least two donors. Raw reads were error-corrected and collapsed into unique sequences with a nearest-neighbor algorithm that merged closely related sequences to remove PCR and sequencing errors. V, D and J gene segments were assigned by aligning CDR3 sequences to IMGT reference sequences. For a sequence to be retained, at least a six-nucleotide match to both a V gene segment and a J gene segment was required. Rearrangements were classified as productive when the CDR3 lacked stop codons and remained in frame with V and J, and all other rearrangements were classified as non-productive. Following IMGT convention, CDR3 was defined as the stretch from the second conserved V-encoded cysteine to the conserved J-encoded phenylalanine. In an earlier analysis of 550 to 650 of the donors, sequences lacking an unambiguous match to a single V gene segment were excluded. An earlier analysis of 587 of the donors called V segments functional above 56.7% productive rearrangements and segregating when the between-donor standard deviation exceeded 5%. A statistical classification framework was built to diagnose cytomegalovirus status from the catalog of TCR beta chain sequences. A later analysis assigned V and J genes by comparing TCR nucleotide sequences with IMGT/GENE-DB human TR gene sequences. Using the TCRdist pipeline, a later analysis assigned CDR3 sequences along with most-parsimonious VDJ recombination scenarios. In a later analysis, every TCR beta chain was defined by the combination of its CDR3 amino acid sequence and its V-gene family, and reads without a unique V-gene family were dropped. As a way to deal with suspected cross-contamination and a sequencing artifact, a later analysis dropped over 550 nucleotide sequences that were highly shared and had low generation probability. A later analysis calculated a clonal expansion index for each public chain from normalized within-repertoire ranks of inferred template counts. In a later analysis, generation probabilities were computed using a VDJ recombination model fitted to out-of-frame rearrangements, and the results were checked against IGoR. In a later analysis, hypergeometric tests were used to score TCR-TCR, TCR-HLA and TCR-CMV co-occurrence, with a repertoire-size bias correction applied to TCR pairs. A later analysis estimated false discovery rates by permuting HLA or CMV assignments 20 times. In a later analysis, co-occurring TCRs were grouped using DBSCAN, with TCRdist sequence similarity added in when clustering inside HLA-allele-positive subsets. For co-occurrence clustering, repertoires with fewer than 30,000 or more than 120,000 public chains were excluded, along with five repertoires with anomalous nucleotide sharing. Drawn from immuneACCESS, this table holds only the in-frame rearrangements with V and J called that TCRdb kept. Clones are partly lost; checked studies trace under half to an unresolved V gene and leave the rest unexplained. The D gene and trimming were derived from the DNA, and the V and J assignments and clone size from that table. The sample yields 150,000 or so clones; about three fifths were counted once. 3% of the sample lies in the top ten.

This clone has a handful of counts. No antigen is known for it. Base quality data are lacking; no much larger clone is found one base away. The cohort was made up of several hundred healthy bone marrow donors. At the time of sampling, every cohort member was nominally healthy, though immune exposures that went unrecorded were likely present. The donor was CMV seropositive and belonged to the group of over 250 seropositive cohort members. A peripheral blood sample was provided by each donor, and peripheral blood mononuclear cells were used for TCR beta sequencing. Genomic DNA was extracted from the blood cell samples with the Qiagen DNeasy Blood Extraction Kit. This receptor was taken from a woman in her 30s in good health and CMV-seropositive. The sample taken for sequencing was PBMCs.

For the CDR3, the sequence is CASSSGYEQYF. In nucleotides, the sequence is TGTGCCAGCAGTTCAGGGTACGAGCAGTACTTC. The rearranged chain carries TRBV11-2 and TRBJ2-7, with TRBD1 tentatively as D gene (5 bases match). The CDR3 holds 11 amino acids from the cysteine to the phenylalanine. Here the CDR3 DNA is all that survives: 33 bases in frame from base 1. Trimming removed 6 bases from V and 4 bases from J, leaving 7 bases between the germline ends. CDR1 and CDR2 are read off the germline V gene as SGHAT and FQNNGV.